This TCR beta chain was retrieved from a study of T cell repertoires in cytomegalovirus infection. TCRdb re-called the reads with MiXCR, one entry per CDR3 protein. Counted here are more than 650,000 distinct CDR3 sequences, less than 40% occurring once; the ten biggest clones make up under 3.5%. The CDR3 has 13 amino acids. Germline V gene data show CDR1 as DFQATT and CDR2 as SNEGSKA (reference sequence). This chain joins TRBV20-1 and TRBJ2-1, with a weak D call TRBD2 (6 bases). Sequencing used PBMCs. This TCR was sampled from a human donor in good health (CMV status not recorded). Some clones in this sample may be carry-over from other donors' samples. CDR3 DNA: TGCAGCTGCTCTAGAGGAGGGAACAATGAGCAGTTCTTC. Translated: CSCSRGGNNEQFF.